The clone carrying this T cell receptor beta chain was counted many times. Its antigen remains unidentified. This sample was taken from a study of T cell repertoires in cytomegalovirus infection. Background on the study: Indicated by public TCR beta signatures were CMV infection and matching HLA type.

General observations from the study: Within the response measured ex vivo, HLA-C-restricted CMV-specific TCR beta clonotypes were dominant. Summed public TCR beta family frequency identified CMV carriers bearing the relevant HLA.

TCRdb re-called the reads with MiXCR, one entry per CDR3 protein. This table has fewer than 550,000 distinct CDR3 sequences, roughly 12% appearing once. Sequenced: PBMCs. The sequence was collected from a human donor in good health (CMV status not recorded). Some clones in this sample may be carry-over from other donors' samples.

CDR3 in amino acids: CASSLESRRRSTDTQYF. CDR3 bases: TGTGCCAGCAGCTTAGAATCCCGTCGACGATCAACAGATACGCAGTATTTT. The chain has TRBV7-8 and TRBJ2-3; no clear D. This CDR3 is built from 17 residues. Trimming took 1 base from V and 3 from J, leaving 17 bases between them. Germline V gives CDR1 SGHVS, CDR2 FQNEAQ.